Following are 25 T cell receptor beta chains from one sample sequenced in a study of T cell clones after liver transplantation. TCRdb's copy holds only in-frame clones and misses some; the assay was immunoSEQ multiplex PCR. The repertoire holds some 80,000 clones, with 80% to 90% as singletons. The starting material was CD4+ T cells from blood, obtained about 50 months after liver transplant. The receptors stem from a human patient who received a liver transplant. Certain T cells may be donor cells from the graft.

The chain combines TRBV7-3 with TRBJ2-3; 7 nucleotides agree with TRBD2. Germline V gene sequence: CDR1 SGHTA, CDR2 FQGTGA. Trimming took 2 bases from V and 7 from J; bases not matched to a gene: 3. CDR3 length: 13 residues. For the CDR3, the DNA is TGTGCCAGCAGCTTATCTAGCGGCCATACGCAGTATTTT. Residues: CASSLSSGHTQYF.

The CDR3 is CSVRTSGSYEQYF. Written as DNA, the CDR3 is TGCAGCGTACGGACTAGCGGATCCTACGAGCAGTACTTC. This rearrangement joins TRBV29-1 to TRBJ2-7, with 10 bases fitting TRBD2. The V gene end was trimmed by 6 bases and the J gene end by 1 base; junction bases not matched to a gene: 3. This CDR3 has 13 amino acids. CDR1 and CDR2 from the germline V gene are SQVTM and ANQGSEA.

This clone showed up just a few times. The chain carries TRBV6-5 and TRBJ1-2; D may be TRBD1 (5 bases). This CDR3 contains 13 residues. V dropped 6 bases and J dropped 5 bases, with 13 bases sitting between them. Germline V gene sequence: CDR1 MNHEY, CDR2 SVGAGI. The CDR3, as DNA: TGTGCCAGCAGCTACGGAAGGGGTTATGGCTACACCTTC. It is translated as CASSYGRGYGYTF.

The V and J genes are TRBV30 and TRBJ1-1; no definite D call. CDR3 size: 13 residues. Germline V lookup: CDR1 GTSNPN, CDR2 SVGIG (reference sequence). V dropped 4 bases and J dropped 8 bases, with 17 bases sitting between them. The CDR3: CAWKEWTEVEAFF. The DNA for the CDR3 is TGTGCCTGGAAGGAGTGGACGGAGGTGGAAGCTTTCTTT.

This clone was recorded only once. The chain links TRBV5-5 to TRBJ1-5; no definite D call. The CDR3 sequence is 16 residues long. Germline V lookup: CDR1 SGHKS, CDR2 YYEKEE (reference sequence). Between the trimmed V and J ends, which lost 0 bases and 2 bases, there was a span of 12 bases. The CDR3 is CASSLGRGTGNQPQHF. The CDR3, as DNA: TGTGCCAGCAGCTTGGGTCGAGGTACGGGCAATCAGCCCCAGCATTTT.

With respect to this clone: The same CDR3 also results from other DNA sequences found in this sample. This sequence joins TRBV6-1 and TRBJ1-3, with D unresolved. Trimming shortened V by 8 bases and J by 2 bases, and 4 bases separated the two germline ends. The CDR3 covers 11 residues. Germline V gives CDR1 MNHNS, CDR2 SASEGT. The CDR3 protein is CASGPGNTIYF. CDR3 DNA sequence: TGTGCCAGCGGACCTGGAAACACCATATATTTT.

The chain couples TRBV6-6 to TRBJ2-3; 8 nucleotides agree with TRBD1. Germline assignment: CDR1 MNHNY and CDR2 SVGAGI (reference sequence). The CDR3 spans 14 residues. V lost 5 bases to trimming and J lost 1 base; unmatched junction nucleotides: 2. The CDR3 DNA sequence: TGTGCCAGCAGTCCGACAGGGGGCACAGATACGCAGTATTTT. The encoded protein is CASSPTGGTDTQYF.

J is TRBJ2-5 and V is TRBV9, with D uncertain. CDR1 SGDLS and CDR2 YYNGEE come from the germline V gene. Trimming cost V 0 bases and J 2 bases, with 5 bases left between them. The CDR3 spans 13 residues. CDR3 DNA sequence: TGTGCCAGCAGCGTAGGGCAGCAAGAGACCCAGTACTTC. Translation: CASSVGQQETQYF.

The chain combines TRBV5-4 with TRBJ1-1; a weak D match, TRBD1 (5 bases). The germline gives CDR1 SGHNT, CDR2 YYREEE (reference sequence). This CDR3 region has 15 residues. Trimming removed 4 bases at V and 2 bases at J, with 15 bases between. This CDR3 reads CASSTVLGVNTEAFF. The DNA of the CDR3 is TGTGCCAGCAGCACGGTACTAGGGGTAAACACTGAAGCTTTCTTT.

The rearrangement joins TRBV2 to TRBJ1-5, with D unresolved. V lost 6 bases and J lost 3, with 6 bases in between. The CDR3 covers 12 residues. Germline values: CDR1 SNHLY, CDR2 FYNNEI. CDR3 DNA: TGTGCCAGCAGGGGAACCAATCAGCCCCAGCATTTT. It encodes CASRGTNQPQHF.

The chain carries TRBV5-5 and TRBJ1-4; a weak D match, TRBD1 (5 bases). Trimming removed 2 bases at V and 7 bases at J, with 12 bases between. The CDR3 is 14 residues long. The germline V gene encodes CDR1 SGHKS and CDR2 YYEKEE (reference sequence). The CDR3 region is CASSFGTGSEKLFF. The CDR3, as DNA: TGTGCCAGCAGCTTTGGGACGGGCAGTGAAAAACTGTTTTTT.

The V call is TRBV7-9, the J call TRBJ1-2, with a possible D match to TRBD1 (6 bases). Germline CDR1 and CDR2: SEHNR and FQNEAQ (reference sequence). V was shortened by 3 bases and J by 2 bases, with 10 bases between the two germline ends. The CDR3 has 14 residues. The CDR3 DNA follows: TGTGCCAGCAGCTTTGGGACATCGAACTATGGCTACACCTTC. Translated: CASSFGTSNYGYTF.

V gene TRBV27 combines with J gene TRBJ2-2; 12 nucleotides match TRBD2. Per the germline V gene, CDR1 is MNHEY and CDR2 is SMNVEV (reference sequence). Trimming took 5 bases from V and 7 from J; bases not matched to a gene: 14. The CDR3 has 18 amino acids. The CDR3 sequence is CASSKGPLAGGPVGELFF. CDR3 bases: TGTGCCAGCAGTAAAGGGCCCCTAGCGGGGGGGCCAGTCGGGGAGCTGTTTTTT.

The chain uses TRBV15 and TRBJ1-5; D gene ambiguous. CDR1 is LNHNV and CDR2 is YYDKDF in the germline V gene (reference sequence). Trimming stripped 1 base from V and 7 bases from J, with 11 bases between. There are 14 residues in the CDR3. CDR3 residues: CATSRASVRQPQHF. The DNA for the CDR3 is TGTGCCACCAGCAGAGCCTCCGTAAGGCAGCCCCAGCATTTT.

The rearrangement uses TRBV18 and TRBJ2-1, with D tentatively TRBD2 (6 bases). The CDR3 loop spans 14 amino acids. V lost 0 bases, J lost 3 bases, and 6 bases lay in between. Germline loops: CDR1 KGHSH, CDR2 LQKENI. CDR3 bases: TGTGCCAGCTCACCACCGACTAGCTACAATGAGCAGTTCTTC. This sequence encodes CASSPPTSYNEQFF. The variable domain in full, completed from reference TRBV18 and TRBJ2-1, reads NAGVMQNPRHLVRRRGQEARLRCSPMKGHSHVYWYRQLPEEGLKFMVYLQKENIIDESGMPKERFSAEFPKEGPSILRIQQVVRGDSAAYFCASSPPTSYNEQFFGPGTRLTVL.

This clone turned up a few times. This chain connects TRBV7-2 to TRBJ2-7, with D tentatively TRBD2 (6 bases). V was shortened by 1 base and J by 0 bases, with 10 bases between the two germline ends. The CDR3 is 15 amino acids. Germline assignment: CDR1 SGHTA and CDR2 FQGNSA. The CDR3 protein is CASSLVVTSSYEQYF. CDR3 DNA sequence: TGTGCCAGCAGCTTAGTTGTGACTAGCTCCTACGAGCAGTACTTC.

CDR3 protein: CASRTGNEQYF. The DNA of the CDR3 is TGTGCCAGCAGGACCGGGAACGAGCAGTACTTC. The chain links TRBV7-9 to TRBJ2-7; possibly TRBD2 for D (5 bases). The CDR3 has 11 amino acids. Germline V CDR1 and CDR2: SEHNR, FQNEAQ (reference sequence). With 6 bases removed from V and 5 bases from J, the gap between germline ends came to 8 bases.

V gene TRBV6-6 combines with J gene TRBJ1-5, with a tentative D call TRBD1 (5 bases). The V end lost 6 bases, the J end lost 7 bases, and 13 bases lay between the germline ends. From germline, CDR1 is MNHNY and CDR2 SVGAGI (reference sequence). The CDR3 runs to 13 residues. The CDR3 spells CASSPMGRQPQHF. Here the CDR3 DNA reads TGTGCCAGCAGCCCCATGGGACGGCAGCCCCAGCATTTT.

As for this clone: Compared with germline, one end of the junction differs, possibly owing to a read error. The chain uses TRBV7-2 and TRBJ2-3, with D possibly matching TRBD2 (6 bases). Germline CDR1 SGHTA, CDR2 FQGNSA. The CDR3 consists of 14 residues. The CDR3 DNA follows: TGTGCCAGCAGCTTAAGGAACGGGAGAGATGCGCAGTATTTT. Its protein is CASSLRNGRDAQYF.

The rearrangement uses TRBV7-8 and TRBJ1-4, with D uncertain. The V and J ends lost 6 bases and 7 bases respectively, with 18 bases between them. The germline CDR1 and CDR2 sequences are SGHVS and FQNEAQ. The CDR3 runs to 15 residues. The CDR3 nucleotides are TGTGCCAGCAGTGGGTCTTTGGCCTCCTTTGAAAAACTGTTTTTT. It translates to CASSGSLASFEKLFF.

This clone was found once. The J gene is TRBJ1-2, the V gene TRBV15, with 9 bases matching TRBD1. Germline V CDR1 and CDR2: LNHNV, YYDKDF (reference sequence). The CDR3 is 14 amino acids. Germline trimming cut 1 base from V and 4 bases from J; bases unmatched to any gene: 1. The CDR3 DNA follows: TGTGCCACCAGCAGAGTGGACAGGGGCTATGGCTACACCTTC. Its translation is CATSRVDRGYGYTF.

This clone occurred a few times. The chain recombines TRBV4-1 with TRBJ2-1; TRBD1 aligns across 7 bases. The germline V gene encodes CDR1 MGHRA and CDR2 YSYEKL. Trimming cost V 4 bases and J 4 bases; bases outside gene matches: 1. This CDR3 comprises 13 residues. The chain's CDR3 is CASSRDRYNEQFF. DNA for the CDR3: TGCGCCAGCAGCCGGGACAGATACAATGAGCAGTTCTTC.

The rearrangement links TRBV28 to TRBJ2-3; D uncertain. The CDR3 consists of 11 residues. CDR1 is MDHEN, CDR2 SYDVKM, per germline. V lost 7 bases, J lost 5 bases, and 7 bases lay in between. The CDR3 nucleotides read TGTGCCAGCAATACCGTAGATACGCAGTATTTT. It specifies CASNTVDTQYF.

The gene calls are TRBV4-3 and TRBJ2-1, with TRBD1 matching 10 bases. The CDR3 consists of 15 residues. Germline V gives CDR1 LGHNA, CDR2 YSLEER. V lost 3 bases to trimming and J lost 8 bases; unmatched junction nucleotides: 7. CDR3 amino acids: CASSHPGQGEDEQFF. The CDR3 DNA reads as TGCGCCAGCAGCCATCCCGGACAGGGGGAGGATGAGCAGTTCTTC.

The chain is built from TRBV7-9 and TRBJ2-3; 10 bases map to TRBD2. Germline CDR1 reads SEHNR; CDR2 reads FQNEAQ (reference sequence). Losses at the gene ends were 4 bases for V and 3 bases for J; bases not matched to a gene: 4. CDR3 size: 15 residues. Here the CDR3 reads CASSSQGLATDTQYF. The CDR3, as DNA: TGTGCCAGCAGCTCCCAGGGACTAGCGACAGATACGCAGTATTTT.